This TCR beta chain was recovered during a study of neurological immune-mediated disorders. Study context: A relapsing-remitting course was seen in about 90% of the 34 multiple sclerosis patients and a secondary progressive course in 3. General study points: None of the CDR3 amino acid sequences in expanded clones turned up in more than one subject, which points to private repertoires in all groups.

CDR3 length equals 15 residues. CDR1 and CDR2 from the germline V gene are MDHEN and SYDVKM. V was clipped by 6 bases and J by 0 bases, with 13 bases between them. TCRdb redid the calling of the 5' RACE reads with MiXCR, one entry per CDR3 protein. Among approximately 84,000 distinct CDR3 sequences listed, approximately 4.3% were seen once. The time point here: longitudinal time-point 3. This clonotype was seen repeatedly, ten times or more. As yet, its antigen is unknown. The TCR was taken from an older woman with multiple sclerosis. The sample consisted of PBMCs. V gene TRBV28 combines with J gene TRBJ2-3; tentative D call: TRBD2 (7 bases). The DNA for the CDR3 is TGTGCCAGCAGGGGGGGGGCGTGGAGCACAGATACGCAGTATTTT. Protein product: CASRGGAWSTDTQYF.